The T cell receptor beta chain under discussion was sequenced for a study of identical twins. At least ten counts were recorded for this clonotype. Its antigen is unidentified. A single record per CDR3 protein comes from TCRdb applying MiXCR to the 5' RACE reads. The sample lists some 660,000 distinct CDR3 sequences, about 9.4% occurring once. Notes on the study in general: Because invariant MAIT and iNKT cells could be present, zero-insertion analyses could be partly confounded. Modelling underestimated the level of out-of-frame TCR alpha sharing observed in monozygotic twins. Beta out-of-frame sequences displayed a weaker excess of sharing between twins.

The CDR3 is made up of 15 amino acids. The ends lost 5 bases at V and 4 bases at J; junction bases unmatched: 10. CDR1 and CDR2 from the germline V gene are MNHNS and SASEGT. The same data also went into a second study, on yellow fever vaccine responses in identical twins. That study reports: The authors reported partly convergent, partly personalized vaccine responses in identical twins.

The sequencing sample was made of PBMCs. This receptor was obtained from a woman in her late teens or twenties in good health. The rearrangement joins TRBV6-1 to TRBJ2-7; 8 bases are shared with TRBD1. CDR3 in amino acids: CASSLTGTGLYEQYF. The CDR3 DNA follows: TGTGCCAGCAGTCTCACCGGGACAGGTTTATACGAGCAGTACTTC.